This T cell receptor beta chain was sequenced during a study of neoadjuvant anti-PD-1 for oral cavity cancer. CDR1 is GTSNPN, CDR2 SVGIG, per germline (reference sequence). The length of the CDR3 is 14 residues. V lost 5 bases to trimming and J lost 4 bases; unmatched junction nucleotides: 10. Six replicates per PBMC sample, mostly from 480 ng of genomic DNA. TCRdb keeps only in-frame clones here, not all; method: immunoSEQ multiplex PCR. The repertoire holds over 11,000 clones, approximately 73% seen once, with approximately 2.8% in the top ten. This sample's time point: after neoadjuvant nivolumab, at surgical resection.

V and J are TRBV30 and TRBJ1-2; 7 bases map to TRBD1. The clonotype originates from a person between 35 and 79 years old with oral cavity squamous cell carcinoma. The sample was PBMCs, taken after nivolumab (anti-PD-1) treatment. CDR3 sequence reads: CAWGSGGTIYGYTF. As DNA, the CDR3 is TGTGCCTGGGGTTCAGGGGGTACCATCTATGGCTACACCTTC.